Listed below are T cell receptor beta chains from one sample, sequenced in a study of cytomegalovirus exposure and HLA in healthy donors. Repertoires were generated with immunoSEQ multiplex PCR, while TCRdb's copy carries only in-frame clones and drops some. The profile shows 150,000 to 170,000 clones, roughly 77% of them singletons. The sample was PBMCs. These receptors were taken from a man aged 25 to 45 in good health and CMV-seropositive. Both conserved end residues are part of each CDR3. The listing skips clone size in some rows; elsewhere it reads once, few, many or a size class.

v_gene	abundance	CDR3aa
TRBV7-9	.	CASSYGRTGADGYTF
TRBV5-1	few	CASSLETGVGQPQHF
TRBV14	.	CASSQDKSSYEQYF
TRBV10-3	.	CAISGQGAGSYEQYF
TRBV10-3	.	CAISEGQEDYTF
TRBV7-4	.	CASSLKREQYF
TRBV5-3	.	CARSSVGRGNDTGELFF
TRBV5-4	.	CASSPGTPGNYGYTF
TRBV9	.	CASSPQRASTDTQYF
TRBV18	.	CASSQVGYYEQYF
TRBV5-6	.	CASSQISGANVLTF
TRBV7-3	.	CASSLTGAGTEAFF
TRBV10-3	.	CAITSGASSYNEQFF
TRBV10-3	few	CAISETGLQETQYF
TRBV30	.	CAWRTGGNTGELFF
TRBV6-5	once	CASRVDTDRTEAFF
TRBV11-3	.	CASSSGGSSNTEAFF
TRBV5-6	.	CASSPRGPTDTQYF
TRBV12-5	.	CASGSGGNQPQHF
TRBV9	.	CASSVVRDYDTQYF
TRBV6-1	.	CASSDFWDTVSGNTIYF
TRBV2	.	CASSWLAGDTGELFF
TRBV6-1	.	CASDLEFAYEQYF
TRBV2	.	CASSTTGLSGDGYTF
TRBV4-3	once	CASSLTGQGNQPQHF
TRBV18	.	CASSRPGLALYSYEQYF
TRBV11-1	.	CASSLAGEQFF
TRBV7-9	once	CASSYQEGQGIGEKLFF
TRBV28	few	CATRDRGLAGGPAERGVTQYF
TRBV6-1	few	CASSADRVEETQYF
TRBV7-3	.	CASSWRQGAGGELFF
TRBV14	.	CASSRRQDNQPQHF
TRBV7-9	.	CASSSRTGEGVQPQHF
TRBV29-1	few	CSVVPNNRRILGTETQYF
TRBV11-1	.	CASSLLGRSMNTEAFF
TRBV28	.	CASSFLGVYTF
TRBV2	.	CASSEGLSTGNF
TRBV7-9	.	CASRGDVWDRAPYEQYF
TRBV12-5	.	CASGPGLAGTDTQYF
TRBV11-2	.	CASSLVPETQYF
TRBV19	.	CASSWGAGELFF
TRBV28	.	CASNTYRMSEAFF
TRBV9	.	CASSVGDRAYNSPLHF
TRBV5-6	few	CASSRRGIGNQPQHF
TRBV4-2	.	CASSQAGTESSPLHF
TRBV6-5	.	CASRGQGPYNEQFF
TRBV11-3	.	CASSSSLFTEAFF
TRBV11-2	.	CASSSGGSGSYLAQFF
TRBV7-9	.	CASSGQNSYEQYF
TRBV9	.	CASSAGGYSYEQYF
TRBV5-4	once	CASTRGGKSYEQYF
TRBV5-1	.	CASSLGDSLVQETQYF
TRBV29-1	few	CSTRRGRENEQFF
TRBV5-1	.	CASSLAGRGRVNEKLFF
TRBV19	once	CASSIEVNSPLHF
TRBV6-5	once	CASSYSANGRDHEQYF
TRBV4-1	.	CASSQSGPATNEKLFF